Listed below are T cell receptor beta chains from one sample, sequenced in a study of cytomegalovirus exposure and HLA in healthy donors. TCRdb's table, derived via immunoSEQ multiplex PCR, lists solely in-frame clones and lacks some. The profile covers approximately 220,000 clones, with 75% to 80% appearing a single time and about 2% taken by the ten largest. The material sequenced was PBMCs. Receptors originate from a male donor in good health and CMV-seronegative. Both conserved end residues are part of each CDR3. D genes are given only for firm matches. Size tells how often a clone was seen (once, few, many) or the class of an expanded clone, and some rows leave it out.

j_call | clone_size | d_call | v_call | cdr3_nt | cdr3_aa
TRBJ1-1 | - | - | TRBV4-3 | TGCGCCAGCAGCCAAGTGATCTTTGGGGAGGGAGCTTTCTTT | CASSQVIFGEGAFF
TRBJ1-2 | - | TRBD1 | TRBV19 | TGTGCCAGTAGTAGGACAGGGCCCTATGGCTACACCTTC | CASSRTGPYGYTF
TRBJ2-2 | - | - | TRBV11-3 | TGTGCCAGCAGCCCCTCCGCCGGGGAGCTGTTTTTT | CASSPSAGELFF
TRBJ1-5 | - | TRBD1 | TRBV7-2 | TGTGCCAGCAGCTTGGCAACAGGGGGATTGGGACAGCCCCAGCATTTT | CASSLATGGLGQPQHF
TRBJ1-2 | - | - | TRBV4-1 | TGCGCCAGCAGCCAGATCGGGGGGAGGCCAGAGAATGGCTACACCTTC | CASSQIGGRPENGYTF
TRBJ2-3 | - | TRBD2 | TRBV5-6 | TGTGCCAGCAGCCGACCGGGACTAGCAATAGCAGATACGCAGTATTTT | CASSRPGLAIADTQYF
TRBJ1-2 | - | TRBD1 | TRBV6-5 | TGTGCCAGCAGTCTACAGGGGGGATATGGCTACACCTTC | CASSLQGGYGYTF
TRBJ2-7 | - | TRBD2 | TRBV4-3 | TGCGCCAGCAGCCCGGGACTAGCGGAATACTACGAGCAGTACTTC | CASSPGLAEYYEQYF
TRBJ2-7 | - | TRBD1 | TRBV18 | TGTGCCAGCTCACCAAGTGGACAGGGGGCGAACTACGAGCAGTACTTC | CASSPSGQGANYEQYF
TRBJ1-3 | - | TRBD1 | TRBV5-5 | TGTGCCAGCAGCTGGGGACAGCCTGGAAACACCATATATTTT | CASSWGQPGNTIYF
TRBJ2-7 | - | TRBD2 | TRBV7-9 | TGTGCCAGCAGCCGGGACTATGGCTCCTACGAGCAGTACTTC | CASSRDYGSYEQYF
TRBJ2-7 | - | - | TRBV7-3 | TGTGCCAGCAGCATAAATTCGGGGTTCGAGCAGTACTTC | CASSINSGFEQYF
TRBJ2-1 | - | TRBD1 | TRBV5-1 | TGCGCCAGCTCTACACAGGGGGCCTACAATGAGCAGTTCTTC | CASSTQGAYNEQFF
TRBJ2-7 | - | - | TRBV5-1 | TGCGCCAGCAGCTTCGGACAAGCCTACGAGCAGTACTTC | CASSFGQAYEQYF
TRBJ1-4 | - | - | TRBV9 | TGTGCCAGCAGCGTAGCGGCAGGAACTAATGAAAAACTGTTTTTT | CASSVAAGTNEKLFF
TRBJ2-2 | - | - | TRBV10-3 | TGTGCCATCACCAGCTCTGGTGGGCAAAAAAGGACCGGGGAGCTGTTTTTT | CAITSSGGQKRTGELFF
TRBJ2-3 | - | - | TRBV29-1 | TGCAGCGTTGAAATGTTGTCAGGGCTGGGTGGAGATACGCAGTATTTT | CSVEMLSGLGGDTQYF
TRBJ2-7 | - | - | TRBV27 | TGTGCCAGCTATCTCGGGTCGGAGCCTGCTATTTACGAGCAGTACTTC | CASYLGSEPAIYEQYF
TRBJ2-3 | - | TRBD1 | TRBV6-5 | TGTGCCAGCAGTTTAACAGGGGGCAACGGCGATACGCAGTATTTT | CASSLTGGNGDTQYF
TRBJ2-3 | - | TRBD2 | TRBV4-2 | TGTGCCAGCAGCCAAGATGGCGACGGGGGGGCAGATACGCAGTATTTT | CASSQDGDGGADTQYF
TRBJ2-7 | - | - | TRBV7-8 | TGTGCCAGCAGCACCGACAGGCCGGGATACGAGCAGTACTTC | CASSTDRPGYEQYF
TRBJ2-2 | - | - | TRBV21-1 | TGTGCCAGCAGCAAACTCGGGGGACGGGGGAAGCTGTTTTTT | CASSKLGGRGKLFF
TRBJ2-1 | - | TRBD2 | TRBV7-2 | TGTGCCAGCAGCCGCGGCGGGGGGACATACAATGAGCAGTTCTTC | CASSRGGGTYNEQFF
TRBJ1-2 | - | - | TRBV28 | TGTGCCAGCAGCTCCTCCTCGGTCGGCTACACCTTC | CASSSSSVGYTF
TRBJ1-1 | - | - | TRBV28 | TGTGCCAGCAGTCCCAGACAGTTCAGGAACACTGAAGCTTTCTTT | CASSPRQFRNTEAFF
TRBJ2-7 | - | TRBD2 | TRBV9 | TGTGCCAGCAGCGCTAGTAGCTTAGCGGGGAGCTCCTACGAGCAGTACTTC | CASSASSLAGSSYEQYF
TRBJ2-1 | once | - | TRBV5-1 | TGCGCCAGCAGCTTGGCCGGTGTTTACAATGAGCAGTTCTTC | CASSLAGVYNEQFF
TRBJ2-1 | once | TRBD2 | TRBV6-5 | TGTGCCAGCAGTTACTCGGCTAGCGGGGGATACAATGAGCAGTTCTTC | CASSYSASGGYNEQFF
TRBJ2-7 | few | TRBD2 | TRBV11-2 | TGTGCCAGCAGCTTCCTTAGCGGGGCTTACGAGCAGTACTTC | CASSFLSGAYEQYF
TRBJ1-2 | - | - | TRBV7-2 | TGTGCCAGCAGCTTGACAGGCGGGTACTATGGCTACACCTTC | CASSLTGGYYGYTF
TRBJ1-2 | - | - | TRBV6-5 | TGTGCCAGCAGTTACTTCCCAGGCAGGAACTATGGCTACACCTTC | CASSYFPGRNYGYTF
TRBJ2-7 | - | TRBD2 | TRBV5-6 | TGTGCCAGCAGTCGGGAGGCCTACGAGCAGTACTTC | CASSREAYEQYF
TRBJ2-5 | - | TRBD2 | TRBV5-1 | TGCGCCAGCAGCTTGACTAGCGGCCAAGAGACCCAGTACTTC | CASSLTSGQETQYF
TRBJ2-7 | - | TRBD1 | TRBV7-2 | TGTGCCAGCAGCGCCCACGGACAGGGGGCGAAGTCGTACGAGCAGTACTTC | CASSAHGQGAKSYEQYF
TRBJ1-5 | - | - | TRBV6-1 | TGTGCCAGCAGTGAAGCTGGGGGGGCTTATCAGCCCCAGCATTTT | CASSEAGGAYQPQHF
TRBJ2-6 | - | - | TRBV6-4 | TGTGCCAGCAAGCCCTCTGGGGCCAACGTCCTGACTTTC | CASKPSGANVLTF
TRBJ2-1 | - | - | TRBV5-6 | TGTGCCAGCAGCTTCATCAGTGAGCAGTTCTTC | CASSFISEQFF
TRBJ2-7 | once | - | TRBV27 | TGTGCCAGCAGTTCCGTCAGAACCTACGAGCAGTACTTC | CASSSVRTYEQYF
TRBJ2-3 | - | - | TRBV7-2 | TGTGCCAGCAGACCCCAGGCCGATACGCAGTATTTT | CASRPQADTQYF
TRBJ2-2 | - | - | TRBV18 | TGTGCCAGCTCACCGGACTCCCAGCTGTTTTTT | CASSPDSQLFF
TRBJ2-7 | - | - | TRBV7-6 | TGTGCCAGCAGCTTAGGAACTTACGAGCAGTACTTC | CASSLGTYEQYF
TRBJ2-3 | - | - | TRBV28 | TGTGCCAGCAGCCCGATTAGAGATACGCAGTATTTT | CASSPIRDTQYF
TRBJ2-2 | - | - | TRBV21-1 | TGTGCCAGCAGTTTTATATCCAGGGGAGACACCGGGGAGCTGTTTTTT | CASSFISRGDTGELFF
TRBJ1-1 | few | - | TRBV5-6 | TGTGCCAGCAGCTTCGGACAGACTAACACTGAAGCTTTCTTT | CASSFGQTNTEAFF
TRBJ2-1 | - | TRBD1 | TRBV2 | TGTGCCAGCATACAGGGGGCGGCCTACAATGAGCAGTTCTTC | CASIQGAAYNEQFF
TRBJ1-4 | once | - | TRBV27 | TGTGCCAGCAGTCGGGGGTGGGGAGGAGGCGAAAAACTGTTTTTT | CASSRGWGGGEKLFF
TRBJ1-1 | few | - | TRBV15 | TGTGCCACCAGCAGAGCCCCCCAGGGGCGGACTGAAGCTTTCTTT | CATSRAPQGRTEAFF
TRBJ2-3 | - | TRBD2 | TRBV4-3 | TGCGCCAGCAGCCGAAGCCGCGGGACTAGCGGCACAGATACGCAGTATTTT | CASSRSRGTSGTDTQYF
TRBJ2-7 | - | TRBD1 | TRBV5-1 | TGCGCCAGCAGCCCCGGGACAGGGGTCTCCTACGAGCAGTACTTC | CASSPGTGVSYEQYF
TRBJ2-7 | - | - | TRBV27 | TGTGTGGCGGGATTCTCCTACGAGCAGTACTTC | CVAGFSYEQYF
TRBJ1-2 | - | - | TRBV5-1 | TGCGCCAGCAGCTTGGCGGAGGGTAACTATGGCTACACCTTC | CASSLAEGNYGYTF
TRBJ2-3 | - | - | TRBV6-5 | TGTGCCAGCAGTTACGCGAACAGGGGAGGTACAGATACGCAGTATTTT | CASSYANRGGTDTQYF
TRBJ2-7 | - | TRBD1 | TRBV10-3 | TGTGCCATCAGTGCCCTGGGAGGACAGGGTGACTACGAGCAGTACTTC | CAISALGGQGDYEQYF
TRBJ1-6 | once | TRBD1 | TRBV7-3 | TGTGCCAGCAGCTTAGGGACAGGGGGCCTTATAAATTCACCCCTCCACTTT | CASSLGTGGLINSPLHF
TRBJ2-1 | - | - | TRBV6-5 | TGTGCCAGCAGTTACTTTGGGGGCGCATTAAATGAGCAGTTCTTC | CASSYFGGALNEQFF
TRBJ2-7 | - | - | TRBV13 | TGTGCCAGCAGCCCTTGGACAACCTCCTACGAGCAGTACTTC | CASSPWTTSYEQYF
TRBJ1-6 | - | - | TRBV2 | TGTGCCAGCAGCCCCCAGGGGAATTCACCCCTCCACTTT | CASSPQGNSPLHF
TRBJ1-2 | few | - | TRBV30 | TGTGCCTGGAGTGGTCCGAGCCCTAACTATGGCTACACCTTC | CAWSGPSPNYGYTF
TRBJ1-1 | once | - | TRBV11-2 | TGTGCCAGCAGCTTAGATGGCGGGGGCGGGGGGCCGACTGAAGCTTTCTTT | CASSLDGGGGGPTEAFF